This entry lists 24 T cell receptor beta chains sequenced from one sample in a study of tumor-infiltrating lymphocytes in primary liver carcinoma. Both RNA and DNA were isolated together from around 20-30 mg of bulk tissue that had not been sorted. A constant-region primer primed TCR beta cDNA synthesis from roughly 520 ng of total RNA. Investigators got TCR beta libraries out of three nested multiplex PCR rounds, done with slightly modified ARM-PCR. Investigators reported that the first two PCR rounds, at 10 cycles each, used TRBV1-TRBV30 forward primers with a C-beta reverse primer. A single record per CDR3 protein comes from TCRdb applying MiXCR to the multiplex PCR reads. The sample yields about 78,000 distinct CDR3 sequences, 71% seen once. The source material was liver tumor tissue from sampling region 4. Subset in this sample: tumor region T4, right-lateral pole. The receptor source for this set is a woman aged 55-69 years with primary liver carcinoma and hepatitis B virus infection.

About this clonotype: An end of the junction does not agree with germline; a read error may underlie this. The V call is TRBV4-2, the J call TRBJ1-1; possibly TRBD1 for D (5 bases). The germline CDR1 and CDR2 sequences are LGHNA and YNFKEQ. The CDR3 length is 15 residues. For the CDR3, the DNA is TGTGCCAGCAGCCTGCGGTCCGGGGGGGTCACTGGAGCTTTCTTT. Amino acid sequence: CASSLRSGGVTGAFF.

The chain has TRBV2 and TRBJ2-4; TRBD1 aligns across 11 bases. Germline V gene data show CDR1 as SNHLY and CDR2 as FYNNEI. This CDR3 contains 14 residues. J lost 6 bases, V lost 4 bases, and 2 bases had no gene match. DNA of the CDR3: TGTGCCAGCAGTGGGACAGGGGGCGGAAACATTCAGTACTTC. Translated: CASSGTGGGNIQYF.

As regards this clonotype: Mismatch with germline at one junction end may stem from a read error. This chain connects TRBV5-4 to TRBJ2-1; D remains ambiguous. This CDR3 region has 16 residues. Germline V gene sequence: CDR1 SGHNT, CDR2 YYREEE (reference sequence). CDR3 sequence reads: CASSLSASGSYNGQFF. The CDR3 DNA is TGTGCCAGCAGCTTGAGTGCCTCGGGTTCCTACAATGGGCAGTTCTTC.

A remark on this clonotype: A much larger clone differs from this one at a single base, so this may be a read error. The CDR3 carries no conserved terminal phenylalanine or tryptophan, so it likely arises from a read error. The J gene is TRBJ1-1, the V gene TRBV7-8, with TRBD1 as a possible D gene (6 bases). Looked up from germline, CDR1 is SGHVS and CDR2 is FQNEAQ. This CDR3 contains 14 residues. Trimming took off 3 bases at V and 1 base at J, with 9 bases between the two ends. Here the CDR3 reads CASSFHRENTEAFS. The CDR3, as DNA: TGTGCCAGCAGCTTCCACAGGGAGAACACTGAAGCTTTCTCT.

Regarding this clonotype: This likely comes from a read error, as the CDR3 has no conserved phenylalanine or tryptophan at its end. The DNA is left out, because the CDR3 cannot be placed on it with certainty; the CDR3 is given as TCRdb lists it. The CDR3 sequence: CSVGLAGREFL. This chain connects TRBV29-1 to TRBJ2-1; the table gives TRBD2 as D, unverified against the DNA. A total of 11 residues make up the CDR3, ends included. CDR1 is SQVTM, CDR2 ANQGSEA, per germline.

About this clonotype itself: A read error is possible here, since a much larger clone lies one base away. The CDR3 sequence is CSVEVRGLGGTQYF. The CDR3 DNA sequence: TGCAGCGTTGAGGTCAGGGGGCTGGGGGGGACCCAGTACTTC. The chain employs TRBV29-1 and TRBJ2-5, with 8 bases identical to TRBD1. Germline values: CDR1 SQVTM, CDR2 ANQGSEA. CDR3 size: 14 residues. The J segment lost 7 bases and the V segment lost 3 bases, leaving 10 bases of the junction unmatched.

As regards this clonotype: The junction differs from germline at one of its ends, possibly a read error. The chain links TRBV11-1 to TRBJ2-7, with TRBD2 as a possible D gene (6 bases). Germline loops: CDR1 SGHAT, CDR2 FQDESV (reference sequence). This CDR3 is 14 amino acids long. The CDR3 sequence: CASSGKRATYEQCF. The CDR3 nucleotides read TGTGCCAGCAGCGGGAAGCGGGCGACCTACGAGCAGTGCTTC.

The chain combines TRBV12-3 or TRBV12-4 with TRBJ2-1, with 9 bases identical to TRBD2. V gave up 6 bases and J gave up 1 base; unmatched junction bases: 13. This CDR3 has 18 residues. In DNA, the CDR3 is TGTGCCAGCAGGTCACATCCCGGGACTAGCAATTCCTACAATGAGCAGTTCTTC. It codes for CASRSHPGTSNSYNEQFF.

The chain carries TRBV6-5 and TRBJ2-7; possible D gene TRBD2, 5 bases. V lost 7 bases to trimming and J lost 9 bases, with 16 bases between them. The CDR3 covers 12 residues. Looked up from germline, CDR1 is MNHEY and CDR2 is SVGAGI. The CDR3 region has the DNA TGTGCCAGCAATGTCCCAGGAGGCGTGCAGTACTTC. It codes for CASNVPGGVQYF.

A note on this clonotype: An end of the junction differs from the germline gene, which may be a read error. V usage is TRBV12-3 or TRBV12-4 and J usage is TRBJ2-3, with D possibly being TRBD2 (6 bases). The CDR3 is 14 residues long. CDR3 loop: CTSRPGLRTDTQYF. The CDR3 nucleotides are TGTACCAGCAGACCGGGACTCAGGACAGATACGCAGTATTTT.

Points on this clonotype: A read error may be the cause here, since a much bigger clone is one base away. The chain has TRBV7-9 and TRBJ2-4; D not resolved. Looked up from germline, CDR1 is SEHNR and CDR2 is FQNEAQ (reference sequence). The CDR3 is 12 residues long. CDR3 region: CASSFSEKIQYF. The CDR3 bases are TGTGCCAGCAGTTTCTCAGAAAAGATTCAGTACTTC. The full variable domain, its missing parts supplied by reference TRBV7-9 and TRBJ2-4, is DTGVSQNPRHKITKRGQNVTFRCDPISEHNRLYWYRQTLGQGPEFLTYFQNEAQLEKSRLLSDRFSAERPKGSFSTLEIQRTEQGDSAMYLCASSFSEKIQYFGAGTRLSVL.

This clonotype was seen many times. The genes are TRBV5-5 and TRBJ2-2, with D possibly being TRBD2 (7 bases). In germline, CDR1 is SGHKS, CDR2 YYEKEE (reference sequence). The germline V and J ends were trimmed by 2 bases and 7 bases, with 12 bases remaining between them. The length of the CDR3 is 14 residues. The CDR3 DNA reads TGTGCCAGCAGCTTCGGGGGGCTGGTCGGGGAGCTGTTTTTT. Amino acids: CASSFGGLVGELFF.

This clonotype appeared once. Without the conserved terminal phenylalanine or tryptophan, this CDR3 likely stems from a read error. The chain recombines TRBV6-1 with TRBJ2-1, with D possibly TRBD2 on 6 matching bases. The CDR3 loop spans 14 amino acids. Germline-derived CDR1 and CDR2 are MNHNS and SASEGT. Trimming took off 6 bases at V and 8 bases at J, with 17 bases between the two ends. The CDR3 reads CASRKRDGGHEQFL. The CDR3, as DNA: TGTGCCAGCAGGAAACGGGACGGGGGTCATGAGCAGTTCTTA.

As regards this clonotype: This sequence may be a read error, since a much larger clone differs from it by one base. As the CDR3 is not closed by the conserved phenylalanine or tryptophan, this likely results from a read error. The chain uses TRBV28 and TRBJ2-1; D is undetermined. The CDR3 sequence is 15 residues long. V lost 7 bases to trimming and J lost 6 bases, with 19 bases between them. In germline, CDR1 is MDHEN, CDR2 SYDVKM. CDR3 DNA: TGTGCCAGCAATGTCAATACCGCCATGGTCAATGAGCAGTTCTTA. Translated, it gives CASNVNTAMVNEQFL.

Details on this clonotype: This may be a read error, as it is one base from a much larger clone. The CDR3 spells CAWRQGRADTQYF. CDR3 coding DNA: TGTGCCTGGAGACAGGGTCGCGCAGATACGCAGTATTTT. The rearrangement uses TRBV30 and TRBJ2-3, with D possibly matching TRBD1 (6 bases). The germline CDR1 and CDR2 sequences are GTSNPN and SVGIG (reference sequence). The CDR3 spans 13 residues. The V end lost 3 bases, the J end lost 4 bases, and 11 bases lay between the germline ends.

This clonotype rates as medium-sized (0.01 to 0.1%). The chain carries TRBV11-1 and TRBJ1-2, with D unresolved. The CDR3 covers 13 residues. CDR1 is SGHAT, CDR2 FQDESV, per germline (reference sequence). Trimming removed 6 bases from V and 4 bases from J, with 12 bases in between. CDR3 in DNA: TGTGCCAGCAGTATAAAAGGTTCCTATGGCTACACCTTC. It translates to CASSIKGSYGYTF.

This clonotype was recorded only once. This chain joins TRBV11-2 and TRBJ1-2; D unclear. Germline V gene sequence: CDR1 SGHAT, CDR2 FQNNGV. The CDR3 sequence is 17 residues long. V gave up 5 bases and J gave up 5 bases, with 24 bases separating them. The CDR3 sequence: CASSPVQGAGGRYGYTF. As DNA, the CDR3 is TGTGCCAGCAGCCCAGTTCAAGGTGCGGGAGGAAGATATGGCTACACCTTC.

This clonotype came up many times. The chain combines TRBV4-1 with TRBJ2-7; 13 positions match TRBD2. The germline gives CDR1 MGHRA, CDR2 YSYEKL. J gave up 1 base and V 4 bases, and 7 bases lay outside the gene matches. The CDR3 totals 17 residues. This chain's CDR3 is CASSPRTSGSPSYEQYF. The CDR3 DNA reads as TGCGCCAGCAGCCCCAGGACTAGCGGGAGCCCGTCCTACGAGCAGTACTTC.

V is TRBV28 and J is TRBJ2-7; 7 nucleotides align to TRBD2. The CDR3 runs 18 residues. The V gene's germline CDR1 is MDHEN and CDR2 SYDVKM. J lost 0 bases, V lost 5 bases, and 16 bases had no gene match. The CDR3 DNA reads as TGTGCCAGCAGTGAGAGGGCGGGAGCCCCCCTAAGCTCCTACGAGCAGTACTTC. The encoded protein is CASSERAGAPLSSYEQYF.

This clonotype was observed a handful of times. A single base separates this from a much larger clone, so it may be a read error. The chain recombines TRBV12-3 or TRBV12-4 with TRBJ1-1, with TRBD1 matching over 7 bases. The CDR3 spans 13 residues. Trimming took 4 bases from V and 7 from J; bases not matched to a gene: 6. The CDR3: CASSSQGGIEAFF. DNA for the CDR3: TGTGCCAGCAGTTCGCAGGGGGGCATTGAAGCTTTCTTT.

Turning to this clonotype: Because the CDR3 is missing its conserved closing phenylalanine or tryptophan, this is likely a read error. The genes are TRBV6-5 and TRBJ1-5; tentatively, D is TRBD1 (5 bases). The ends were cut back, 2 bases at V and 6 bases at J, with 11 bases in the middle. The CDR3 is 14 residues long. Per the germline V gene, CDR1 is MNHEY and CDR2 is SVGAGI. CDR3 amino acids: CASSYAGPGQPQHY. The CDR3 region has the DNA TGTGCCAGCAGTTACGCGGGGCCGGGTCAGCCCCAGCATTAT.

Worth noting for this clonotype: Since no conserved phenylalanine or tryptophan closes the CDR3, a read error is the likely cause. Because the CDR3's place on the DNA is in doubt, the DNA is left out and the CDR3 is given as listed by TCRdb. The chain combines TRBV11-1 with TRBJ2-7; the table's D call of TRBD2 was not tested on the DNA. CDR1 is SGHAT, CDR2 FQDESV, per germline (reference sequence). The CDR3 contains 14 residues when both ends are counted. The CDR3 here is CASSSGSGNYEHYL.

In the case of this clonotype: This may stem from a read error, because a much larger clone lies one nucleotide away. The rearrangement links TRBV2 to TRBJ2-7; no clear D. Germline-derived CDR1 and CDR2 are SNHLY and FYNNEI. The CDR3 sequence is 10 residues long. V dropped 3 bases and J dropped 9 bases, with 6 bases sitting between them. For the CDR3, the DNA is TGTGCCAGCAGTGATGAAGTGCAGTACTTC. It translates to CASSDEVQYF. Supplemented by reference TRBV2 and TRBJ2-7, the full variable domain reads EPEVTQTPSHQVTQMGQEVILRCVPISNHLYFYWYRQILGQKVEFLVSFYNNEISEKSEIFDDQFSVERPDGSNFTLKIRSTKLEDSAMYFCASSDEVQYFGPGTRLTVT.

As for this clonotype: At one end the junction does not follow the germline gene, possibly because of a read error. The CDR3 is CASNYRTWLGYEQYF. Written as DNA, the CDR3 is TGTGCCAGCAATTACAGGACATGGTTAGGGTACGAGCAGTACTTC. The V and J genes are TRBV6-6 and TRBJ2-7, with a possible D match to TRBD1 (5 bases). CDR3 length: 15 amino acids. The V gene's germline CDR1 is MNHNY and CDR2 SVGAGI (reference sequence).